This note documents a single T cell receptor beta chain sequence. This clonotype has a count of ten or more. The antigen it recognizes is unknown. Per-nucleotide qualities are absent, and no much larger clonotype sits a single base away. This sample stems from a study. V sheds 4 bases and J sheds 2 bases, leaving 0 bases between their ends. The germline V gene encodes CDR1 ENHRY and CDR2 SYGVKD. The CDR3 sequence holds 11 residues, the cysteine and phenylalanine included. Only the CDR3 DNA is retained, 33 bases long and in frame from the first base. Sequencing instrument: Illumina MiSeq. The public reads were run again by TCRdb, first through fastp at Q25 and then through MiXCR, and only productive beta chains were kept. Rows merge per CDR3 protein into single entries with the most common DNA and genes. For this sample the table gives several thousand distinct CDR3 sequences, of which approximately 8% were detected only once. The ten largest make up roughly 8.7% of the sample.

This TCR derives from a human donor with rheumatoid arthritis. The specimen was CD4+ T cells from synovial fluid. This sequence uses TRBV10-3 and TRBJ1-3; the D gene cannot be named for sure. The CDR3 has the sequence CAISAGNTIYF. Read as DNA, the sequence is TGTGCCATCAGTGCTGGAAACACCATATATTTT.